These T cell receptor beta chains were read from a single sample in a study of OX40 agonist ivuxolimab in advanced cancers. The method was immunoSEQ multiplex PCR; TCRdb's version includes in-frame clones alone and lacks a portion of them. The sample consists of some 51,000 clones, around 77% of them appearing once. The sample was CD4+ or CD8+ T cells sorted from blood, taken in a trial of the OX40 agonist ivuxolimab. The source is an adult with an advanced solid tumor such as melanoma, head and neck, liver or kidney cancer. CDR3s include the opening cysteine and the closing phenylalanine or tryptophan. A D gene is named only where the DNA matches it firmly. Part of the rows lack a size; the others show once, few, many or a class for expanded clones.

>TRBV28|few|.|TRBJ2-5
TGTGCCAGCAGTTTTGCTTCCCGGCCGGAGACCCAGTACTTC
CASSFASRPETQYF
>TRBV19|.|TRBD2|TRBJ2-3
TGTGCCAGTAGTGCCCCGGGACTAGCAGGGTCAGATACGCAGTATTTT
CASSAPGLAGSDTQYF
>TRBV20-1|.|TRBD1|TRBJ1-4
TGCAGTGCGAACAGGGGTGAAAAACTGTTTTTT
CSANRGEKLFF
>TRBV7-6|.|TRBD1|TRBJ1-4
TGTGCCAGCAGCTTAACAGGGGTGAATGAAAAACTGTTTTTT
CASSLTGVNEKLFF
>TRBV20-1|.|.|TRBJ1-2
TGCAGTGCTGTACCTAACTATGGCTACACCTTC
CSAVPNYGYTF
>TRBV5-6|.|.|TRBJ2-7
TGTGCCAGCAGCTTGGGGACAGTATTCTCCACCCGAAAGACCTACGAGCAGTACTTC
CASSLGTVFSTRKTYEQYF
>TRBV6-5|few|.|TRBJ1-4
TGTGCCAGCAGGAGAGGGGCCGGTGAAAAACTGTTTTTT
CASRRGAGEKLFF
>TRBV19|few|.|TRBJ1-2
TGTGCCAGTAGTACCTCGGCCAGTCCTACGGGTGGCTACACCTTC
CASSTSASPTGGYTF
>TRBV7-2|.|TRBD2|TRBJ2-7
TGTGCCAGCAGCTCACTAGCGGGAGTCAACGAGCAGTACTTC
CASSSLAGVNEQYF
>TRBV11-1|few|TRBD2|TRBJ2-7
TGTGCCAGCAGTTCTGGGGCTAGCGGGAGCAGGTACGAGCAGTACTTC
CASSSGASGSRYEQYF
>TRBV28|.|TRBD2|TRBJ2-7
TGTGCCAGCAGTTTAGGGACTAGCGGCTCCTACGAGCAGTACTTC
CASSLGTSGSYEQYF
>TRBV5-1|.|TRBD1|TRBJ1-6
TGCGCCAGCAGCCCGGGCCTCGGACAGGGGAATTCACCCCTCCACTTT
CASSPGLGQGNSPLHF
>TRBV7-9|.|.|TRBJ2-2
TGTGCCAGCACCATCGGGCAGAGGGTAACCGGGGAGCTGTTTTTT
CASTIGQRVTGELFF
>TRBV28|.|TRBD1|TRBJ1-2
TGTGCCAGCAGCCGGGACAGAAAAATCTATGGCTACACCTTC
CASSRDRKIYGYTF